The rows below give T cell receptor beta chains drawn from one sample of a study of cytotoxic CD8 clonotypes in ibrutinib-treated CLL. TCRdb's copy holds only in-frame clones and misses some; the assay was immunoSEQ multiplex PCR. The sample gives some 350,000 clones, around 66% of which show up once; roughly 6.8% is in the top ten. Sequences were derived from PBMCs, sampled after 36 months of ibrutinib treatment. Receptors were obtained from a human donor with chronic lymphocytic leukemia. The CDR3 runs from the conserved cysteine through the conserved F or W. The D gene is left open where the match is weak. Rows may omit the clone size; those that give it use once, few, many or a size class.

CDR3: CASSQDPGGATEAFF
DNA: TGCGCCAGCAGCCAAGATCCGGGGGGAGCCACTGAAGCTTTCTTT
size: -
J: TRBJ1-1
D: -
V: TRBV4-1

CDR3: CASSLPGGPDQPQHF
DNA: TGTGCCAGCAGCTTACCAGGGGGCCCCGATCAGCCCCAGCATTTT
size: -
J: TRBJ1-5
D: TRBD1
V: TRBV7-2

CDR3: CASSLEGTSGYNEQFF
DNA: TGTGCCAGCAGCTTAGAGGGGACTAGCGGCTACAATGAGCAGTTCTTC
size: -
J: TRBJ2-1
D: TRBD2
V: TRBV7-9

CDR3: CASTKGGAGTEAFF
DNA: TGTGCCAGCACTAAGGGGGGGGCCGGAACTGAAGCTTTCTTT
size: -
J: TRBJ1-1
D: -
V: TRBV2

CDR3: CASSQLVQEDTQYF
DNA: TGCGCCAGCAGCCAACTAGTGCAAGAGGATACGCAGTATTTT
size: few
J: TRBJ2-3
D: -
V: TRBV4-1

CDR3: CSVVDGSGQYF
DNA: TGCAGCGTTGTTGACGGCTCGGGGCAGTACTTC
size: few
J: TRBJ2-7
D: -
V: TRBV29-1

CDR3: CASSYQGYTEAFF
DNA: TGTGCCAGCAGTTACCAGGGATACACTGAAGCTTTCTTT
size: -
J: TRBJ1-1
D: -
V: TRBV6-6

CDR3: CASSFGGWGQGSHEQYF
DNA: TGTGCCAGCAGTTTTGGGGGATGGGGACAGGGTTCCCACGAGCAGTACTTC
size: few
J: TRBJ2-7
D: TRBD1
V: TRBV27

CDR3: CSASRGGMSNEQFF
DNA: TGCAGCGCATCTCGGGGGGGGATGTCCAATGAGCAGTTCTTC
size: -
J: TRBJ2-1
D: TRBD2
V: TRBV29-1

CDR3: CASSVEASMPHTVSGANVLTF
DNA: TGTGCCAGCAGCGTAGAAGCTAGCATGCCGCACACCGTCTCTGGGGCCAACGTCCTGACTTTC
size: -
J: TRBJ2-6
D: -
V: TRBV9

CDR3: CASSTFLGSPLHF
DNA: TGTGCCAGCAGCACCTTCTTAGGGTCACCCCTCCACTTT
size: -
J: TRBJ1-6
D: -
V: TRBV7-9

CDR3: CASSYSRGGYEQYF
DNA: TGTGCCAGCAGTTACTCGAGGGGCGGCTACGAGCAGTACTTC
size: few
J: TRBJ2-7
D: -
V: TRBV6-5

CDR3: CSVAPGWGYTF
DNA: TGCAGCGTTGCTCCGGGATGGGGCTACACCTTC
size: -
J: TRBJ1-2
D: -
V: TRBV29-1

CDR3: CSVGKLGGYTF
DNA: TGCAGCGTCGGGAAGCTCGGTGGCTACACCTTC
size: -
J: TRBJ1-2
D: -
V: TRBV29-1

CDR3: CSVGWGSGSAGELFF
DNA: TGCAGCGTTGGGTGGGGTAGCGGGAGTGCCGGGGAGCTGTTTTTT
size: -
J: TRBJ2-2
D: TRBD2
V: TRBV29-1

CDR3: CASSYFDRGCNQPQHF
DNA: TGTGCCAGCAGTTATTTCGACAGGGGGTGCAATCAGCCCCAGCATTTT
size: -
J: TRBJ1-5
D: TRBD1
V: TRBV6-5

CDR3: CASSPRGLQPQHF
DNA: TGTGCCAGTAGTCCCAGGGGGTTACAGCCCCAGCATTTT
size: few
J: TRBJ1-5
D: TRBD1
V: TRBV19

CDR3: CASSQVTGSSYEQYF
DNA: TGCGCCAGCAGCCAAGTAACAGGGAGCTCCTACGAGCAGTACTTC
size: -
J: TRBJ2-7
D: -
V: TRBV4-1

CDR3: CASSYATGFEQYF
DNA: TGTGCCAGCAGCTACGCGACAGGGTTCGAGCAGTACTTC
size: once
J: TRBJ2-7
D: TRBD1
V: TRBV7-6

CDR3: CASSRANPNTGELFF
DNA: TGCGCCAGCAGTAGGGCTAACCCGAACACCGGGGAGCTGTTTTTT
size: -
J: TRBJ2-2
D: -
V: TRBV10-1

CDR3: CASSWGETQYF
DNA: TGTGCCAGCAGTTGGGGGGAGACCCAGTACTTC
size: -
J: TRBJ2-5
D: -
V: TRBV6-5

CDR3: CASSYGTGALYYGYTF
DNA: TGTGCCAGCAGCTATGGGACAGGGGCTCTATACTATGGCTACACCTTC
size: once
J: TRBJ1-2
D: TRBD1
V: TRBV28

CDR3: CASRKQGPLGEQYF
DNA: TGTGCCAGCCGCAAACAGGGTCCCTTGGGAGAGCAGTACTTC
size: -
J: TRBJ2-7
D: -
V: TRBV19

CDR3: CASSQAWGKQGTPGEKLFF
DNA: TGCGCCAGCAGCCAAGCTTGGGGTAAACAGGGCACCCCCGGTGAAAAACTGTTTTTT
size: -
J: TRBJ1-4
D: -
V: TRBV4-1

CDR3: CASSETGFGTEAFF
DNA: TGTGCCAGCAGCGAGACAGGGTTTGGCACTGAAGCTTTCTTT
size: -
J: TRBJ1-1
D: TRBD1
V: TRBV9

CDR3: CASTRQGTEKLFF
DNA: TGTGCCAGTACTAGACAGGGGACCGAAAAACTGTTTTTT
size: few
J: TRBJ1-4
D: TRBD1
V: TRBV19

CDR3: CASSAGRQGHQPQHF
DNA: TGTGCCAGCAGTGCCGGCCGGCAGGGTCATCAGCCCCAGCATTTT
size: -
J: TRBJ1-5
D: -
V: TRBV2

CDR3: CASSLVGQGEQYF
DNA: TGCGCCAGCAGCTTGGTCGGACAAGGCGAGCAGTACTTC
size: -
J: TRBJ2-7
D: -
V: TRBV5-1

CDR3: CASSLMSGVQPQHF
DNA: TGTGCCAGCAGCTTAATGAGTGGCGTGCAGCCCCAGCATTTT
size: few
J: TRBJ1-5
D: -
V: TRBV7-2

CDR3: CSVQAWEETQYF
DNA: TGCAGCGTACAGGCTTGGGAAGAGACCCAGTACTTC
size: -
J: TRBJ2-5
D: -
V: TRBV29-1

CDR3: CASSPRLVAGLFHNEQFF
DNA: TGTGCCAGCTCACCACGCCTGGTAGCGGGATTGTTCCACAATGAGCAGTTCTTC
size: -
J: TRBJ2-1
D: TRBD2
V: TRBV18

CDR3: CASARGALDTQYF
DNA: TGTGCCAGCGCCAGGGGGGCCCTAGATACGCAGTATTTT
size: -
J: TRBJ2-3
D: -
V: TRBV9

CDR3: CSALAPGGSSYNEQFF
DNA: TGCAGCGCTCTCGCCCCAGGGGGAAGCTCCTACAATGAGCAGTTCTTC
size: -
J: TRBJ2-1
D: TRBD1
V: TRBV29-1

CDR3: CASSYRGADTQYF
DNA: TGTGCCAGCAGTTATCGTGGGGCAGATACGCAGTATTTT
size: -
J: TRBJ2-3
D: -
V: TRBV6-6

CDR3: CASSQAGQGGGYTF
DNA: TGCGCCAGCAGCCAAGCCGGACAGGGAGGTGGCTACACCTTC
size: -
J: TRBJ1-2
D: TRBD1
V: TRBV4-1

CDR3: CSVETGGREKLFF
DNA: TGCAGCGTTGAGACAGGGGGCAGAGAAAAACTGTTTTTT
size: -
J: TRBJ1-4
D: TRBD1
V: TRBV29-1